Below, 18 T cell receptor beta chains from the same sample are listed, as sequenced in a study of vaccination effects on CD4 cells after COVID-19. Only in-frame clones appear in the TCRdb table, and some are missing; sequencing was by immunoSEQ multiplex PCR. Of 65,000 to 90,000 clones listed, around 81% are singletons. CD4+ T cells specific for antigen were expanded with viral peptide pools by the ViraFEST assay before sequencing. After roughly 9 days in culture, the CD4+ T cells were isolated. None of the vaccinated had previously contracted SARS-CoV-2, and their nucleocapsid antibodies tested negative. Their antigens are not known. The input for sequencing was CD4+ T cells from PBMCs cultured with SARS-CoV-2 spike peptides, taken before COVID-19 vaccination. The receptor set was obtained from a human donor who received a COVID-19 vaccine.

The chain carries TRBV18 and TRBJ1-5; no firm D call. V was shortened by 2 bases and J by 5 bases, with 7 bases between the two germline ends. Germline values: CDR1 KGHSH, CDR2 LQKENI. The CDR3 sequence is 13 residues long. The CDR3 loop reads CASSPALHQPQHF. CDR3 sequence (DNA): TGTGCCAGCTCACCAGCTCTTCATCAGCCCCAGCATTTT.

The chain carries TRBV28 and TRBJ1-2; 7 bases are a match to TRBD1. Germline V gene data show CDR1 as MDHEN and CDR2 as SYDVKM. The CDR3 is 13 amino acids. V lost 7 bases, J lost 4 bases, and 6 bases stayed unmatched. Here the CDR3 reads CASIDRVRYGYTF. CDR3 DNA sequence: TGTGCCAGCATAGACAGGGTTCGCTATGGCTACACCTTC.

The V and J genes are TRBV4-1 and TRBJ1-2; D not resolved. The CDR3 loop spans 15 amino acids. Between the trimmed V and J ends, which lost 3 bases and 0 bases, there was a span of 11 bases. The germline V gene has CDR1 MGHRA and CDR2 YSYEKL. This CDR3 reads CASSHPDRPNYGYTF. The CDR3 DNA is TGCGCCAGCAGCCACCCTGACCGACCTAACTATGGCTACACCTTC.

This chain uses TRBV3-1 (or the pseudogene TRBV3-2) with TRBJ2-1; D is undetermined. V was shortened by 1 base and J by 9 bases, with 19 bases between the two germline ends. Germline V gene sequence: CDR1 LGHDT, CDR2 YNNKEL (reference sequence). This CDR3 is 16 amino acids long. CDR3 DNA sequence: TGTGCCAGCAGCCAAGTTCGTATGGTTTGGAGTGGTGAGCAGTTCTTC. Its translation is CASSQVRMVWSGEQFF.

The chain combines TRBV5-6 with TRBJ2-7, with TRBD1 matching over 8 bases. CDR1 and CDR2 from the germline V gene are SGHDT and YYEEEE. Trimming cost V 3 bases and J 2 bases; bases outside gene matches: 7. The CDR3 loop spans 15 amino acids. Written as DNA, the CDR3 is TGTGCCAGCAGCTCCGACAGGGGAATCGCCTACGAGCAGTACGTC. It specifies CASSSDRGIAYEQYV.

This clone showed up just a few times. This chain links TRBV2 with TRBJ1-1; D unclear. The CDR3 is 13 amino acids. Germline V gives CDR1 SNHLY, CDR2 FYNNEI. Trimming cost V 5 bases and J 0 bases, with 7 bases left between them. CDR3 sequence: CASSTDMNTEAFF. In DNA form, the CDR3 reads TGTGCCAGCAGTACTGACATGAACACTGAAGCTTTCTTT.

This chain links TRBV30 with TRBJ1-2; 7 bases agree with TRBD1. The germline V gene has CDR1 GTSNPN and CDR2 SVGIG (reference sequence). There are 14 residues in the CDR3. With V trimmed by 4 bases and J by 4 bases, 9 bases remained unmatched. The CDR3 here is CAWTSPGQSYGYTF. The CDR3, as DNA: TGTGCCTGGACCTCACCGGGACAGAGCTATGGCTACACCTTC.

This chain links TRBV5-1 with TRBJ1-1, with unresolved D. The germline CDR1 and CDR2 sequences are SGHRS and YFSETQ. Between the trimmed V and J ends, which lost 0 bases and 8 bases, there was a span of 11 bases. This CDR3 region has 13 residues. The chain's CDR3 is CASSLEKASEAFF. The CDR3 DNA reads TGCGCCAGCAGCTTGGAGAAAGCCTCAGAAGCTTTCTTT.

This chain links TRBV7-2 with TRBJ2-5; 11 positions agree with TRBD2. CDR3 length: 15 residues. V shed 5 bases and J 9 bases; nucleotides not matched to a gene: 11. CDR1 and CDR2 from the germline V gene are SGHTA and FQGNSA. The CDR3 DNA follows: TGTGCCAGCAGCCCCAGTAGCGGGGGGGCCATCCCCCAGTACTTC. This translates into CASSPSSGGAIPQYF.

The chain uses TRBV4-3 and TRBJ2-4, with D possibly being TRBD1 (5 bases). V was shortened by 0 bases and J by 0 bases, with 21 bases between the two germline ends. The CDR3 has 20 amino acids. Germline values: CDR1 LGHNA, CDR2 YSLEER. In DNA, the CDR3 is TGCGCCAGCAGCCAAGAAGTCCAGGGTGGCCTTATCCGAGCCAAAAACATTCAGTACTTC. Its translation is CASSQEVQGGLIRAKNIQYF.

This sequence joins TRBV2 and TRBJ1-5; 7 bases match TRBD1. J gave up 1 base and V 6 bases, and 6 bases lay outside the gene matches. In germline, CDR1 is SNHLY, CDR2 FYNNEI. This CDR3 comprises 15 residues. CDR3 sequence (DNA): TGTGCCAGCAGCCAGGGGGGGGTGAGCAATCAGCCCCAGCATTTT. Its translation is CASSQGGVSNQPQHF.

This clone was found a few times. This chain uses TRBV27 with TRBJ1-5; 9 bases are a match to TRBD1. The germline gives CDR1 MNHEY, CDR2 SMNVEV (reference sequence). Unmatched junction bases numbered 6, after V lost 6 bases and J lost 3 bases. The CDR3 has 15 amino acids. CDR3 region: CASSRDRAPNQPQHF. CDR3 sequence (DNA): TGTGCCAGCAGCCGGGACAGGGCCCCCAATCAGCCCCAGCATTTT.

The chain employs TRBV7-3 and TRBJ2-1; weak D call: TRBD1 (5 bases). V lost 5 bases and J 4 bases, leaving 9 bases between the germline ends. The germline V gene has CDR1 SGHTA and CDR2 FQGTGA. The CDR3 spans 13 residues. The CDR3 DNA reads as TGTGCCAGCAGCCTTGACAGTTACAATGAGCAGTTCTTC. This gives the protein CASSLDSYNEQFF.

V gene TRBV3-1 (or the pseudogene TRBV3-2) combines with J gene TRBJ2-1; possibly TRBD1 for D (6 bases). This CDR3 region has 13 residues. The V end lost 5 bases, the J end lost 4 bases, and 9 bases lay between the germline ends. In germline, CDR1 is LGHDT, CDR2 YNNKEL (reference sequence). This CDR3 is CASSYGQYNEQFF. CDR3 coding DNA: TGTGCCAGCAGCTATGGACAGTACAATGAGCAGTTCTTC.

The rearrangement links TRBV7-2 to TRBJ2-7, with D unresolved. The length of the CDR3 is 14 residues. Per the germline V gene, CDR1 is SGHTA and CDR2 is FQGNSA. V was cut by 5 bases and J by 2 bases, with 13 bases left in between. The CDR3 bases are TGTGCCAGCAGCCCTTACGGTGACACCTACGAGCAGTACGTC. Translation gives CASSPYGDTYEQYV.

This clone has a single count. The chain uses TRBV2 and TRBJ1-3; no firm D call. Germline V gene data show CDR1 as SNHLY and CDR2 as FYNNEI. V lost 7 bases and J lost 3, with 13 bases in between. The CDR3 has 14 residues. DNA for the CDR3: TGTGCCAGCAAAGGACGGTGGGGTGGAAACACCATATATTTT. Translation gives CASKGRWGGNTIYF.

The V gene is TRBV7-3, the J gene TRBJ2-5, with 8 bases lining up with TRBD1. The germline V gene encodes CDR1 SGHTA and CDR2 FQGTGA. V lost 0 bases, J lost 7 bases, and 4 bases stayed unmatched. This CDR3 spans 14 amino acids. The CDR3 region is CASSLTGQGTTQYF. The CDR3 region has the DNA TGTGCCAGCAGCTTAACAGGACAGGGAACGACCCAGTACTTC.

The V gene is TRBV24-1, the J gene TRBJ2-5; D gene unclear. The germline CDR1 and CDR2 sequences are KGHDR and SFDVKD. This CDR3 has 15 residues. V was cut by 5 bases and J by 0 bases, with 12 bases left in between. In DNA form, the CDR3 reads TGTGCCACCAGTGGGGCAGGAGCGTACCAAGAGACCCAGTACTTC. Translated: CATSGAGAYQETQYF.